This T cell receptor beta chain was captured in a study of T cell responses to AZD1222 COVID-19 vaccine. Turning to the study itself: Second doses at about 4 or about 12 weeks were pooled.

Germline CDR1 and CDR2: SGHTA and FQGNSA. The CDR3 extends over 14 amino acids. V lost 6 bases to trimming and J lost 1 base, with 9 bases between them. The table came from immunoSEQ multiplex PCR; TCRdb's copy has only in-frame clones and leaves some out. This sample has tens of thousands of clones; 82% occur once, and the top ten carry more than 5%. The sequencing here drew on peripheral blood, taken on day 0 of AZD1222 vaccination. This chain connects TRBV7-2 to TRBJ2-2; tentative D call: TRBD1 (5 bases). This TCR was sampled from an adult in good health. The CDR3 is CASSSGWNTGELFF. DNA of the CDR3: TGTGCCAGCAGTTCAGGGTGGAACACCGGGGAGCTGTTTTTT.